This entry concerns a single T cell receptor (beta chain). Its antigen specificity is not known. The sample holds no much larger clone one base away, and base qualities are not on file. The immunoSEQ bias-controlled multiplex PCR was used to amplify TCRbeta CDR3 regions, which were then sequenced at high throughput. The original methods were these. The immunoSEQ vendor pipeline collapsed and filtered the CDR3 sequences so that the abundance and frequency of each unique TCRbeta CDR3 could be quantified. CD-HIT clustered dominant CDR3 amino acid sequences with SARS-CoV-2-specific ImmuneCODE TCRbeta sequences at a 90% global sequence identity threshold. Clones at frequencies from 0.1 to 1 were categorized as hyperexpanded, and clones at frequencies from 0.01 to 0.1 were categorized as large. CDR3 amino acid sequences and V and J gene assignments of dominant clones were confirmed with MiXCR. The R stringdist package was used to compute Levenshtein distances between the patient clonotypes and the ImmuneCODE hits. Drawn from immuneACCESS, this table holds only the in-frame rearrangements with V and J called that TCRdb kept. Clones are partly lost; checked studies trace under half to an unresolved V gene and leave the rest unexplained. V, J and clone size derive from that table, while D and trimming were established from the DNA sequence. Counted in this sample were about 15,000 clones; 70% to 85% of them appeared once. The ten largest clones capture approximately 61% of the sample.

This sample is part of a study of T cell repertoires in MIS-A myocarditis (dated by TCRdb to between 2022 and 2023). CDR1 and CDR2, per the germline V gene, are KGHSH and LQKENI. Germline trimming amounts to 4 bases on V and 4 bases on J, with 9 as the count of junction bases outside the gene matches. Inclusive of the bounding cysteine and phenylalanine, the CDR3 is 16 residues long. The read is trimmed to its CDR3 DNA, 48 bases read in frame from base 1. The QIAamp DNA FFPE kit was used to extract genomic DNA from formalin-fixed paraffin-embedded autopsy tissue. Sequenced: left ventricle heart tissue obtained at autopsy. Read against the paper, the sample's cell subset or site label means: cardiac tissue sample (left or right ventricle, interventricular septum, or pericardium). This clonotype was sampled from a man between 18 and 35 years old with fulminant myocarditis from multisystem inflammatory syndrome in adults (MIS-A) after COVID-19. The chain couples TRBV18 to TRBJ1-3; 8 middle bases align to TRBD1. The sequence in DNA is TGTGCCAGCTCACTAGCAGGGGGCGAGACCGGAAACACCATATATTTT. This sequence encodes CASSLAGGETGNTIYF.